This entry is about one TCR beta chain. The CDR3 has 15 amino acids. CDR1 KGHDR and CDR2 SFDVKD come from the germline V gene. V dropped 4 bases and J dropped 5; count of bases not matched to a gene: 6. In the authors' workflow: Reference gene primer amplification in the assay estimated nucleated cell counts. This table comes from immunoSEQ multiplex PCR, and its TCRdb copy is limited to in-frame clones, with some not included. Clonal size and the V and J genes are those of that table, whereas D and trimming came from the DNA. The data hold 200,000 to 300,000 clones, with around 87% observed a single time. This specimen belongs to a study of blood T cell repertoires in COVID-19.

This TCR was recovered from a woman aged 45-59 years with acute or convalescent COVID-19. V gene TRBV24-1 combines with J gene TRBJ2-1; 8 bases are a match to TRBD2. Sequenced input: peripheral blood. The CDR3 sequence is CATSDPSGSNNEQFF. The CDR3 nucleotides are TGTGCCACCAGTGACCCCAGCGGGAGCAACAATGAGCAGTTCTTC.